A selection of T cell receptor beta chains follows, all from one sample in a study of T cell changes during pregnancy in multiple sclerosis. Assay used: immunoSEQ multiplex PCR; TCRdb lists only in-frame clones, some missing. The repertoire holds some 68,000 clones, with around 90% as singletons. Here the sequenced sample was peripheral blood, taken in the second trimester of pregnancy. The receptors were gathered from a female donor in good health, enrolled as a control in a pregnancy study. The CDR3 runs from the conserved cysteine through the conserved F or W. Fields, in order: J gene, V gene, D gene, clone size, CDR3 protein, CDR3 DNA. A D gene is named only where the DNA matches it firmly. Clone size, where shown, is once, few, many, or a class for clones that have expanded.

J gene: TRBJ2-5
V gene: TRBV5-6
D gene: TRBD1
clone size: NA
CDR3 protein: CASSSGQLQETQYF
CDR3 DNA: TGTGCCAGCAGCTCGGGACAGCTTCAAGAGACCCAGTACTTC

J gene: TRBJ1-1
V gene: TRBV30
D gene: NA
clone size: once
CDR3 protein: CAWSVMPPSRVAEAFF
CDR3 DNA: TGTGCCTGGAGTGTAATGCCCCCTTCGAGGGTCGCTGAAGCTTTCTTT

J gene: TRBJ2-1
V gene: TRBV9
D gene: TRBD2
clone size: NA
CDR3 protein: CASSVVGSGGSYNEQFF
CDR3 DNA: TGTGCCAGCAGCGTAGTTGGTAGCGGGGGTTCCTACAATGAGCAGTTCTTC

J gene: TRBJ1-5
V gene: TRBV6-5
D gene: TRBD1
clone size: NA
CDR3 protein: CASSRGQGAQPQHF
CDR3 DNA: TGTGCCAGCAGTCGGGGACAGGGGGCTCAGCCCCAGCATTTT

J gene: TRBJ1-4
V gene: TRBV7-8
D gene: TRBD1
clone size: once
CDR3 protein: CASSLSRQGPTYIEKLFF
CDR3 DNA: TGTGCCAGCAGCTTGAGTAGACAGGGGCCTACCTATATTGAAAAACTGTTTTTT

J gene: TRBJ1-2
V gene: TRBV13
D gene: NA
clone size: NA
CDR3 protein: CASRAVQGTYGYTF
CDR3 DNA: TGTGCCAGCAGGGCGGTCCAGGGGACCTATGGCTACACCTTC

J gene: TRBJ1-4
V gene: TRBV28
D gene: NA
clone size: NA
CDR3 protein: CASSAPREVNEKLFF
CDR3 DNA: TGTGCCAGCAGCGCTCCCCGTGAGGTTAATGAAAAACTGTTTTTT

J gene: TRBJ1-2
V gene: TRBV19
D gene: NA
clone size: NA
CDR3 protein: CASSIKEGYYGYTF
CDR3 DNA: TGTGCCAGTAGTATCAAGGAGGGCTACTATGGCTACACCTTC

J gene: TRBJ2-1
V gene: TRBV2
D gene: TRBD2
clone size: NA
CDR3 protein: CASSDQRELVGNDEQFF
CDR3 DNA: TGTGCCAGCAGTGACCAGCGGGAGTTAGTTGGTAACGATGAGCAGTTCTTC

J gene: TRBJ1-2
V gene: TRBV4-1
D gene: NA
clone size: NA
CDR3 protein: CASSQVGSPNGYTF
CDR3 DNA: TGCGCCAGCAGCCAAGTGGGCAGCCCCAATGGCTACACCTTC

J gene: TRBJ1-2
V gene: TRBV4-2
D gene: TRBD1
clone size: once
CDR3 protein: CASSQDPDRGHGYTF
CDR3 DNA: TGTGCCAGCAGCCAAGACCCGGACAGGGGACATGGCTACACCTTC

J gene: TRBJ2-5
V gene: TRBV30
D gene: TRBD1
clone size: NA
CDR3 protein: CAWSRDSQETQYF
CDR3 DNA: TGTGCCTGGAGCCGGGACAGCCAAGAGACCCAGTACTTC

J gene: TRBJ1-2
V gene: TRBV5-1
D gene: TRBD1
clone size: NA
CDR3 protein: CASSLGYSGTGRNYGYTF
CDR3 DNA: TGCGCCAGCAGCTTGGGATACTCCGGGACAGGGAGAAACTATGGCTACACCTTC

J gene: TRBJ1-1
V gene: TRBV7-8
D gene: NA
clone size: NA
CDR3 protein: CASSLANRMAAFF
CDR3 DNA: TGTGCCAGCAGCTTAGCGAACAGGATGGCGGCTTTCTTT

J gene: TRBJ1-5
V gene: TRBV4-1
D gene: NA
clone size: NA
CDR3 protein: CASSQPVRGGNQPQHF
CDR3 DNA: TGCGCCAGCAGCCAACCGGTCAGGGGTGGCAATCAGCCCCAGCATTTT

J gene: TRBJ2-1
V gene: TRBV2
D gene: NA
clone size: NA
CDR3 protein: CASMSPGWNEQFF
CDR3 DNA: TGTGCCAGCATGAGCCCGGGGTGGAATGAGCAGTTCTTC

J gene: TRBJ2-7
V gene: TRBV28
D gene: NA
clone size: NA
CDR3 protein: CASSFPVLTAPSYEQYF
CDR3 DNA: TGTGCCAGCAGTTTTCCCGTCCTTACAGCTCCATCCTACGAGCAGTACTTC

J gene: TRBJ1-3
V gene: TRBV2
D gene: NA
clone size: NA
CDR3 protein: CASSEPGYSGNTIYF
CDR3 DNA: TGTGCCAGCAGTGAACCCGGGTACTCTGGAAACACCATATATTTT

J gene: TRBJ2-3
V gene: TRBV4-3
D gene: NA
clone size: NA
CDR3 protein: CASSPGGTDTQYF
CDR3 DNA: TGCGCCAGCAGCCCAGGGGGCACAGATACGCAGTATTTT

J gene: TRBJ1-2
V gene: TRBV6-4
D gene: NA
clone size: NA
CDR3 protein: CASRSTAASYGYTF
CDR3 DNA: TGTGCCAGCCGAAGTACGGCGGCGAGTTATGGCTACACCTTC

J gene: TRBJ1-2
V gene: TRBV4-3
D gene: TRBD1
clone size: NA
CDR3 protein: CASSQAPGQGAGGYTF
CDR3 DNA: TGCGCCAGCAGCCAAGCCCCGGGACAGGGGGCGGGGGGCTACACCTTC

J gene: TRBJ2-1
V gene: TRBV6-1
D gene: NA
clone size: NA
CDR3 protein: CASSSQEGTSNEQFF
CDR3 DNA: TGTGCCAGCAGTTCTCAAGAGGGGACATCCAATGAGCAGTTCTTC

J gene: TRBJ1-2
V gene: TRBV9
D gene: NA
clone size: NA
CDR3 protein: CASSVAGDGYTF
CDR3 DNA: TGTGCCAGCAGCGTAGCAGGGGATGGCTACACCTTC

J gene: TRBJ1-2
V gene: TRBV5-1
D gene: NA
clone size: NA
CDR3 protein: CASSLAGRGSGYTF
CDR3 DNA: TGCGCCAGCAGCTTGGCGGGCAGGGGCTCTGGCTACACCTTC

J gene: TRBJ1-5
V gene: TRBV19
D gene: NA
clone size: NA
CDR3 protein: CASSIGTLYYQPQHF
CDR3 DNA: TGTGCCAGTAGTATAGGGACATTATATTATCAGCCCCAGCATTTT

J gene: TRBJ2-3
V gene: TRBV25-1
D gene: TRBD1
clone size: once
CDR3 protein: CASQTGATQYF
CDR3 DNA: TGTGCCAGCCAGACAGGGGCAACGCAGTATTTT

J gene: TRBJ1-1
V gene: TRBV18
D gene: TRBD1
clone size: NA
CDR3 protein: CASSPGQEMNTEAFF
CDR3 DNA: TGTGCCAGCTCACCTGGACAGGAGATGAACACTGAAGCTTTCTTT

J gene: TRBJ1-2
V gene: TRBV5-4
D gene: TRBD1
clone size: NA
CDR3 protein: CASEPLGAGGTGYTF
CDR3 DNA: TGTGCCAGCGAACCTCTCGGTGCAGGGGGCACTGGCTACACCTTC

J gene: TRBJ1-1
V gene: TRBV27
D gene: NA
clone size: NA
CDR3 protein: CASSLRTGGSKAFF
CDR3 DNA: TGTGCCAGCAGTTTACGGACGGGGGGATCGAAAGCTTTCTTT

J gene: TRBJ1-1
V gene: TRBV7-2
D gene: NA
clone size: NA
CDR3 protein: CASSLKAGAEAFF
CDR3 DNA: TGTGCCAGCAGCTTAAAAGCCGGGGCTGAAGCTTTCTTT

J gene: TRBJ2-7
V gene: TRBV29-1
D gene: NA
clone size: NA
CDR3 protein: CSVRQSYEQYF
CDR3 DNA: TGCAGCGTTCGACAGAGTTACGAGCAGTACTTC

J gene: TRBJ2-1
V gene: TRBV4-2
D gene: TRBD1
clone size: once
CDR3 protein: CASSQGEATGGDEQFF
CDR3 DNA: TGTGCCAGCAGCCAAGGTGAGGCGACAGGGGGAGATGAGCAGTTCTTC

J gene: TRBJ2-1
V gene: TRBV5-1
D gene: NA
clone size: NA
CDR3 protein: CASSKDWRPGNEQFF
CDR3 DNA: TGCGCCAGCAGCAAGGACTGGAGACCTGGCAATGAGCAGTTCTTC

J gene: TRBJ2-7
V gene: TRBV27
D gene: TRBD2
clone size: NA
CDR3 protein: CASSLSGLAWDHEQYF
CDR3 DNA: TGTGCCAGCAGTTTATCCGGACTAGCGTGGGACCACGAGCAGTACTTC

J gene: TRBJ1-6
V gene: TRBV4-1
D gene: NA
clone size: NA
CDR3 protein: CASRQTNSPLHF
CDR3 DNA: TGCGCCAGCAGACAGACTAATTCACCCCTCCACTTT

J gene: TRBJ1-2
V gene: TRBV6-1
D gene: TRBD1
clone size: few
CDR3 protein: CASSGFGTGGGDDYGYTF
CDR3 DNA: TGTGCCAGCAGTGGTTTCGGGACAGGGGGTGGGGACGACTATGGCTACACCTTC

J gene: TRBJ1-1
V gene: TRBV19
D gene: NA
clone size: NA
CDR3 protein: CASSYRVNTEAFF
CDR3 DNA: TGTGCCAGTAGTTACAGGGTGAACACTGAAGCTTTCTTT

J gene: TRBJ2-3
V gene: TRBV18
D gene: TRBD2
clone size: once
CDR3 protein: CASSQPGLAGGPGGTDTQYF
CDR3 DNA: TGTGCCAGCTCACAACCGGGACTAGCGGGGGGGCCGGGAGGCACAGATACGCAGTATTTT

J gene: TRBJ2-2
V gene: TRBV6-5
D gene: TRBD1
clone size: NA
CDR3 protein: CASSKTGGRFGELFF
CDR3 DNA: TGTGCCAGCAGTAAAACAGGGGGCAGATTCGGGGAGCTGTTTTTT

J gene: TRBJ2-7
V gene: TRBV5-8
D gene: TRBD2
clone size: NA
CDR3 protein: CASSRGRGVSYEQYF
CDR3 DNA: TGTGCCAGCAGTCGCGGGAGGGGAGTCTCCTACGAGCAGTACTTC

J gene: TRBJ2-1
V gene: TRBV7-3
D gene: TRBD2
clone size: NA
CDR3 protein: CASSLIRAEGGSGSSNNEQFF
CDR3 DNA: TGTGCCAGCAGCTTAATCCGGGCGGAGGGGGGTAGCGGGAGTAGTAACAATGAGCAGTTCTTC

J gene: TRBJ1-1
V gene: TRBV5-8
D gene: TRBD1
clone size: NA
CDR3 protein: CASSRTRIQGQGRMNTEAFF
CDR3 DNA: TGTGCCAGCAGCCGCACTCGTATACAGGGACAGGGGCGGATGAACACTGAAGCTTTCTTT

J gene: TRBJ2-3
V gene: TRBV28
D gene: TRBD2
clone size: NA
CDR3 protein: CASSFAKLAGFTDTQYF
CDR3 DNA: TGTGCCAGCAGTTTCGCTAAGCTAGCGGGATTCACAGATACGCAGTATTTT

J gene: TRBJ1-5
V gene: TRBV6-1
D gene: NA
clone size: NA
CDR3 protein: CASSVDTQPQHF
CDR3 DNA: TGTGCCAGCAGCGTCGACACTCAGCCCCAGCATTTT

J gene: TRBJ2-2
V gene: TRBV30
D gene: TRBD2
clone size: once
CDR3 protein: CAWTKGLFNTGELFF
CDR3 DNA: TGTGCCTGGACCAAGGGACTATTCAACACCGGGGAGCTGTTTTTT

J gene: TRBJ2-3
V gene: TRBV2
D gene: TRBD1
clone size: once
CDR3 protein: CASSQPQVTGDGDTQYF
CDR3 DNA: TGTGCCAGCAGTCAACCCCAAGTGACAGGGGACGGAGATACGCAGTATTTT

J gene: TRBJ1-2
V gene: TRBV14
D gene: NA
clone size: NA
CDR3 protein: CASSRKGHGLQAYGYTF
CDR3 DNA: TGTGCCAGCAGCCGGAAGGGACACGGGCTCCAGGCTTATGGCTACACCTTC

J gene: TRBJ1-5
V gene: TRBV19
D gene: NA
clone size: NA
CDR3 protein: CASSITGAGWTQHF
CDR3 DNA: TGTGCCAGTAGTATAACCGGAGCGGGTTGGACCCAGCATTTT

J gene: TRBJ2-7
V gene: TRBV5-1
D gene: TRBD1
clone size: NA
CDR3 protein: CASSQGTVYEQYF
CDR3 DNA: TGCGCCAGCAGCCAAGGGACAGTATACGAGCAGTACTTC

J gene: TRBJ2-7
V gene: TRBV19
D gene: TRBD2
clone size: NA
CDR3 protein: CASSNLLAGETYEQYF
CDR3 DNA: TGTGCCAGTAGTAATCTTCTAGCGGGAGAGACCTACGAGCAGTACTTC

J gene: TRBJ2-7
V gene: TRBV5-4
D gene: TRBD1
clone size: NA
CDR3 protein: CASSLAGGHEQYF
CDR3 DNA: TGTGCCAGCAGCTTGGCAGGGGGCCACGAGCAGTACTTC

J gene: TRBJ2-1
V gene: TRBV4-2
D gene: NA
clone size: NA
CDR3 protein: CASRKDEDTEQFF
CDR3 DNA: TGTGCCAGCAGAAAGGACGAGGACACTGAGCAGTTCTTC

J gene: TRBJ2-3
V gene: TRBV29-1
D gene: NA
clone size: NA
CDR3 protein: CSVEGPGDTQYF
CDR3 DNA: TGCAGCGTTGAAGGGCCGGGAGATACGCAGTATTTT

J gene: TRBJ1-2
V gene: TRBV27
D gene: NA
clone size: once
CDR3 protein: CASSLEGATDGYTF
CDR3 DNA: TGTGCCAGCAGTTTAGAAGGGGCTACAGATGGCTACACCTTC

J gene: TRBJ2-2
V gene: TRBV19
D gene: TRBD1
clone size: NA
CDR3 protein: CASSAASDRGMGELFF
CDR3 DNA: TGTGCCAGTAGCGCAGCTTCGGACAGGGGGATGGGGGAGCTGTTTTTT